The clone carrying this TCR beta chain was counted many times. Its antigen remains unidentified. Germline CDR1 and CDR2: PRHDT and FYEKMQ (reference sequence). With V trimmed by 1 base and J by 2 bases, 11 bases remained unmatched. CDR3 length: 17 amino acids. This record comes from a study of metastatic and nonmetastatic thyroid tumors. Overall study: Across blood and tumor or nodule tissue, repertoires from malignant and benign thyroid patients were compared with one another. General study results and limits: Benign nodules reportedly had significantly lower TCR beta diversity than malignant thyroid tumors in blood and tumor.

How the authors handled the data: In papillary thyroid cancer, a distant-metastasis classifier was built using CDR3 differences across clinicopathological groups. TCRdb used MiXCR to call clones anew from the PCR reads. What appears here as the V and J calls and clone size reflects TCRdb's work, not the paper's. The sample includes tens of thousands of clones, around a sixth of them seen just once. Not a single patient had been given any form of treatment at any point before undergoing thyroid surgery. Sequenced: blood. This chain uses TRBV13 with TRBJ2-7; 7 bases agree with TRBD2. The TCR sequence derives from a female donor with papillary thyroid cancer or a benign thyroid nodule (not recorded which). Some clones in this sample may be carry-over from other donors' samples. CDR3 region: CASSLALRGGLTYEQYF. CDR3 bases: TGTGCCAGCAGCTTAGCGTTACGTGGGGGACTAACCTACGAGCAGTACTTC. The complete variable domain, with remaining parts taken from reference TRBV13 and TRBJ2-7, reads AAGVIQSPRHLIKEKRETATLKCYPIPRHDTVYWYQQGPGQDPQFLISFYEKMQSDKGSIPDRFSAQQFSDYHSELNMSSLELGDSALYFCASSLALRGGLTYEQYFGPGTRLTVT.